What follows are 30 T cell receptor beta chains derived from one specimen sequenced in a study of graft-versus-host responses after intestinal transplantation listed by TCRdb under 2021. Interpreted using the paper, the time point label stands for: cells obtained before transplantation from donor or recipient. Receptors were amplified or captured by the immunoSEQ multiplex PCR assay. In TCRdb, the immuneACCESS table is reduced to in-frame sequences with V and J assigned. These tables do not hold every clone; where another copy was compared, an unresolved V gene accounts for under half, and the others remain unexplained. The sample table holds approximately 99,000 clones, of which around 92% were seen once. The top ten clones comprise about 0.18% of the sample. These receptors' antigens are unknown. Specimen: unstimulated CD4+ T cells sorted from spleen or lymph node cells, collected before transplant. These receptors originate from a human donor who was the organ donor for an intestinal transplant.

This chain links TRBV6-6 with TRBJ2-7, with TRBD1 matching 7 bases. V was pared by 2 bases and J by 0 bases, with 4 bases of the junction left unmatched. Germline V gene sequence: CDR1 MNHNY, CDR2 SVGAGI (reference sequence). The CDR3 runs to 15 residues. The CDR3 region is CASSYPRGISYEQYF. The CDR3 DNA sequence: TGTGCCAGCAGTTACCCCAGGGGGATCTCCTACGAGCAGTACTTC.

Only one count was recorded for this clone. This sequence joins TRBV27 and TRBJ2-1, with a weak D call TRBD2 (7 bases). This CDR3 spans 15 amino acids. The V gene lost 6 bases and the J gene lost 8 bases, with 20 bases spanning the gap. Germline-derived CDR1 and CDR2 are MNHEY and SMNVEV (reference sequence). CDR3 loop: CASRTRGAWADEQFF. The CDR3 DNA reads TGTGCCAGCAGGACCCGGGGGGCCTGGGCTGATGAGCAGTTCTTC.

The gene calls are TRBV27 and TRBJ2-2; 10 positions agree with TRBD1. CDR1 and CDR2 from the germline V gene are MNHEY and SMNVEV (reference sequence). Trimming removed 5 bases from V and 4 bases from J; junction bases left unmatched: 7. This CDR3 is 16 amino acids long. This CDR3 reads CASSRRQGAGTGELFF. Here the CDR3 DNA reads TGTGCCAGCAGTCGACGACAGGGGGCTGGCACCGGGGAGCTGTTTTTT.

V usage is TRBV2 and J usage is TRBJ2-7; D call uncertain. Germline CDR1 SNHLY, CDR2 FYNNEI. V lost 4 bases and J 4 bases, leaving 5 bases between the germline ends. The CDR3 extends over 11 amino acids. The CDR3 DNA sequence: TGTGCCAGCAGTGGCGGATACGAGCAGTACTTC. This translates into CASSGGYEQYF.

The J gene is TRBJ1-5, the V gene TRBV28; tentatively, D is TRBD1 (5 bases). Germline V gene data show CDR1 as MDHEN and CDR2 as SYDVKM. The CDR3 is 15 residues long. Trimming shortened V by 6 bases and J by 2 bases, and 14 bases separated the two germline ends. The CDR3 here is CASRGRGGGNQPQHF. The CDR3 nucleotides read TGTGCCAGCAGGGGGCGGGGTGGGGGCAATCAGCCCCAGCATTTT.

This chain joins TRBV19 and TRBJ1-2, with 7 positions matching TRBD1. CDR1 and CDR2 from the germline V gene are LNHDA and SQIVND (reference sequence). The CDR3 spans 16 residues. The trim removed 3 bases at V and 0 bases at J, leaving 7 bases unmatched. The CDR3 DNA is TGTGCCAGTAGTATCCCGAGGACAGGAGCTAACTATGGCTACACCTTC. Translation: CASSIPRTGANYGYTF.

The chain joins TRBV5-4 to TRBJ2-7, with TRBD1 matching 9 bases. This CDR3 is built from 14 residues. CDR1 SGHNT and CDR2 YYREEE come from the germline V gene (reference sequence). J gave up 4 bases and V 5 bases, and 7 bases lay outside the gene matches. CDR3 in amino acids: CASSYGQGRYEQYF. CDR3 sequence (DNA): TGTGCCAGCAGTTACGGACAGGGGAGGTACGAGCAGTACTTC.

The CDR3, as DNA: TGTGCCACCAGCAGAGATTGGAGACAGGGTAATGAAAAACTGTTTTTT. This gives the protein CATSRDWRQGNEKLFF. This sequence joins TRBV15 and TRBJ1-4; 7 bases agree with TRBD1. This CDR3 is built from 16 residues. J lost 4 bases, V lost 0 bases, and 5 bases had no gene match. Germline-derived CDR1 and CDR2 are LNHNV and YYDKDF (reference sequence).

V and J are TRBV7-3 and TRBJ2-2; a possible D gene is TRBD1 (5 bases). Trimming left V 2 bases short and J 3 bases short, with 7 bases between. The CDR3 spans 14 residues. CDR1 and CDR2 (germline): SGHTA, FQGTGA. The CDR3 loop is CASSLDSYTGELFF. CDR3 sequence (DNA): TGTGCCAGCAGCTTAGACAGCTACACCGGGGAGCTGTTTTTT.

The genes are TRBV6-1 and TRBJ2-7; D perhaps matches TRBD2 (5 bases). V shed 7 bases and J shed 0 bases, with 13 bases lying between them. Germline V gene lookup returns CDR1 MNHNS and CDR2 SASEGT. CDR3 length: 14 amino acids. CDR3 bases: TGTGCCAGCACGTGGTATGGGAGCTCCTACGAGCAGTACTTC. Its protein is CASTWYGSSYEQYF.

The rearrangement joins TRBV6-7 to TRBJ2-5, with TRBD1 matching over 8 bases. TRBV6-7 is identified as an open reading frame with a role that is uncertain. The CDR3 extends over 15 amino acids. With 5 bases clipped from V and 4 bases from J, the junction kept 9 bases outside the gene matches. The CDR3: CASSTVGQGAETQYF. In nucleotides, the CDR3 is TGTGCCAGCAGTACAGTGGGCCAGGGGGCAGAGACCCAGTACTTC.

The chain recombines TRBV11-2 with TRBJ2-1; TRBD2 agrees at 7 bases. Germline V gene data show CDR1 as SGHAT and CDR2 as FQNNGV. CDR3 length equals 16 residues. Trimming took 5 bases from V and 1 from J; bases not matched to a gene: 8. In DNA, the CDR3 is TGTGCCAGCAGCCTCCGGGGCGGGGGTTCCTACAATGAGCAGTTCTTC. Translating gives CASSLRGGGSYNEQFF.

The chain combines TRBV18 with TRBJ2-3, with 7 bases matching TRBD2. The V segment lost 1 base and the J segment 0 bases; nucleotides outside the gene matches: 1. Germline loops: CDR1 KGHSH, CDR2 LQKENI. The CDR3 extends over 15 amino acids. The CDR3 DNA sequence: TGTGCCAGCTCACCACGGGAGGGGAGCACAGATACGCAGTATTTT. Amino acid sequence: CASSPREGSTDTQYF.

The rearrangement uses TRBV4-2 and TRBJ2-2; D is perhaps TRBD1 (5 bases). CDR1 and CDR2 from the germline V gene are LGHNA and YNFKEQ. The CDR3 loop spans 17 amino acids. V was trimmed by 0 bases and J by 7 bases, leaving 18 bases between them. The CDR3 DNA follows: TGTGCCAGCAGCCAAGAAGTAGGGGCAGTTAATGTCGGGGAGCTGTTTTTT. Residues: CASSQEVGAVNVGELFF.

The chain is built from TRBV19 and TRBJ1-1; TRBD1 matches at 7 bases. With 0 bases clipped from V and 4 bases from J, the junction kept 5 bases outside the gene matches. CDR1 and CDR2 from the germline V gene are LNHDA and SQIVND (reference sequence). CDR3 size: 15 residues. The CDR3: CASSIDGAGGTEAFF. The CDR3 nucleotides are TGTGCCAGTAGTATAGATGGGGCAGGGGGCACTGAAGCTTTCTTT.

This rearrangement joins TRBV5-4 to TRBJ2-4, with 8 nucleotides matching TRBD1. Germline CDR1 is SGHNT and CDR2 is YYREEE (reference sequence). The V segment lost 4 bases and the J segment 1 base; nucleotides outside the gene matches: 4. The CDR3 totals 15 residues. CDR3 coding DNA: TGTGCCAGCAGCCGGACAGGGAACGCCAAAAACATTCAGTACTTC. It encodes CASSRTGNAKNIQYF.

V usage is TRBV25-1 and J usage is TRBJ2-1, with 10 positions matching TRBD1. Germline V gene lookup returns CDR1 MGHDK and CDR2 SYGVNS. J was trimmed by 2 bases and V by 7 bases; bases with no gene match: 5. This CDR3 has 15 residues. CDR3 loop: CASTLGTGAYNEQFF. The CDR3 region has the DNA TGTGCCAGCACGCTCGGGACAGGGGCCTACAATGAGCAGTTCTTC.

The V call is TRBV6-1, the J call TRBJ2-7; tentatively, D is TRBD2 (7 bases). The CDR3 sequence is 12 residues long. The germline V gene has CDR1 MNHNS and CDR2 SASEGT. Trimming removed 3 bases at V and 7 bases at J, with 10 bases between. CDR3 nucleotide sequence: TGTGCCAGCAGTGAGAGGGGGGGGGAGCAGTACTTC. The encoded protein is CASSERGGEQYF.

The chain carries TRBV10-3 and TRBJ2-3; D perhaps matches TRBD2 (7 bases). The germline V gene has CDR1 ENHRY and CDR2 SYGVKD. There are 13 residues in the CDR3. The germline V and J ends were trimmed by 4 bases and 4 bases, with 9 bases remaining between them. CDR3 sequence (DNA): TGTGCCATCAGTGTGGGGGGGCCAGATACGCAGTATTTT. This codes for CAISVGGPDTQYF.

The chain joins TRBV9 to TRBJ2-3; 9 positions match TRBD2. V was pared by 1 base and J by 4 bases, with 4 bases of the junction left unmatched. The length of the CDR3 is 15 residues. Germline values: CDR1 SGDLS, CDR2 YYNGEE. This chain's CDR3 is CASSVLGGGADTQYF. The CDR3 region has the DNA TGTGCCAGCAGCGTATTGGGCGGGGGGGCAGATACGCAGTATTTT.

This rearrangement joins TRBV7-2 to TRBJ1-2; TRBD1 aligns across 7 bases. This CDR3 has 16 residues. The V segment lost 1 base and the J segment 1 base; nucleotides outside the gene matches: 6. From germline, CDR1 is SGHTA and CDR2 FQGNSA. CDR3 in DNA: TGTGCCAGCAGCTTAGGTACGGGACAGATTAACTATGGCTACACCTTC. Amino acid sequence: CASSLGTGQINYGYTF.

This rearrangement joins TRBV7-3 to TRBJ2-3; 7 bases fit TRBD2. Unmatched junction bases numbered 9, after V lost 5 bases and J lost 1 base. CDR3 length: 16 residues. Looked up from germline, CDR1 is SGHTA and CDR2 is FQGTGA. The CDR3, as DNA: TGTGCCAGCAGCAAATCGGGGGGTCGCCGCACAGATACGCAGTATTTT. It codes for CASSKSGGRRTDTQYF.

This clone was observed once. This sequence joins TRBV18 and TRBJ2-5; TRBD2 matches 8 bases. The V and J ends lost 3 bases and 3 bases, in that order; junction bases with no gene match: 3. This CDR3 has 14 residues. Germline V gives CDR1 KGHSH, CDR2 LQKENI. CDR3 sequence (DNA): TGTGCCAGCTCACCGGGACTAGGGAAAGAGACCCAGTACTTC. Translated, it gives CASSPGLGKETQYF.

The chain is built from TRBV19 and TRBJ1-1, with D hard to call. The CDR3 runs 14 residues. V lost 4 bases and J 1 base, leaving 10 bases between the germline ends. Germline loops: CDR1 LNHDA, CDR2 SQIVND (reference sequence). In nucleotides, the CDR3 is TGTGCCAGTAGTAGAATGACGGGGAACACTGAAGCTTTCTTT. Translated, it gives CASSRMTGNTEAFF.

The chain joins TRBV28 to TRBJ2-5, with D possibly TRBD1 on 5 matching bases. Between the trimmed V and J ends, which lost 0 bases and 0 bases, there was a span of 5 bases. The CDR3 has 14 amino acids. CDR1 MDHEN and CDR2 SYDVKM come from the germline V gene. The CDR3 DNA follows: TGTGCCAGCAGTTTATGGGACAACCAAGAGACCCAGTACTTC. Its translation: CASSLWDNQETQYF.

The chain combines TRBV4-2 with TRBJ2-3; D gene uncertain. The germline V gene has CDR1 LGHNA and CDR2 YNFKEQ. The CDR3 is 14 amino acids. Trimming took 1 base from V and 3 from J, leaving 8 bases between them. DNA of the CDR3: TGTGCCAGCAGCCAAGCTCGAGGAACAGATACGCAGTATTTT. It yields the protein CASSQARGTDTQYF.

The gene calls are TRBV19 and TRBJ1-5; the match to TRBD1 covers 7 bases. This CDR3 is 14 amino acids long. V trimming: 5 bases; J trimming: 2 bases; junction bases outside the gene matches: 3. Germline-derived CDR1 and CDR2 are LNHDA and SQIVND (reference sequence). The CDR3 is CASSHTGGNQPQHF. DNA of the CDR3: TGTGCCAGTAGTCACACAGGGGGCAATCAGCCCCAGCATTTT.

The chain combines TRBV5-4 with TRBJ2-3; possibly TRBD2 for D (6 bases). CDR1 and CDR2 from the germline V gene are SGHNT and YYREEE (reference sequence). Trimming removed 0 bases at V and 4 bases at J, with 9 bases between. CDR3 length: 14 residues. CDR3 DNA sequence: TGTGCCAGCAGCTTGGAACTAGCAGCAGATACGCAGTATTTT. Translating gives CASSLELAADTQYF.

The CDR3, as DNA: TGTGCCAGCAGCCAAAAAAGCGGGTATACGCAGTATTTT. Translating gives CASSQKSGYTQYF. V and J are TRBV4-2 and TRBJ2-3; D is possibly TRBD2 (6 bases). Germline V gives CDR1 LGHNA, CDR2 YNFKEQ. V lost 2 bases and J lost 7, with 10 bases in between. This CDR3 is built from 13 residues.

The V and J genes are TRBV4-2 and TRBJ2-3, with 8 positions matching TRBD2. Germline V lookup: CDR1 LGHNA, CDR2 YNFKEQ. Trimming cost V 1 base and J 6 bases; bases outside gene matches: 9. CDR3 size: 16 residues. This CDR3 reads CASSQAGTRGGDTQYF. The CDR3, as DNA: TGTGCCAGCAGCCAAGCGGGGACCCGGGGGGGCGATACGCAGTATTTT.